This T cell receptor (beta chain) was sequenced during a study of cytomegalovirus exposure and HLA in healthy donors. Donors in the study were healthy people who gave bone marrow. Study-wide findings and caveats: A reported reduction in N-insertions relative to the approximately 670-donor mean was seen in an Asian-associated ancestry cluster in a later analysis.

Trimming stripped 3 bases from V and 3 bases from J, with 15 bases between. This CDR3 is 15 amino acids long. Germline values: CDR1 SEHNR, CDR2 FQNEAQ (reference sequence). Use of 60 Vbeta and 13 Jbeta primers characterized the PCR. Sequenced by immunoSEQ multiplex PCR; TCRdb stores in-frame clones only, minus some. The listing contains roughly 80,000 clones. Remarks on this clone: What it binds is not known.

This receptor was identified in a man over 45 in good health and CMV-seronegative. Sample: PBMCs. The chain has TRBV7-9 and TRBJ2-7; D might be TRBD1 (6 bases). The CDR3 sequence: CASSLGQGIHYEQYF. The CDR3, as DNA: TGTGCCAGCAGCTTGGGGCAGGGGATTCACTACGAGCAGTACTTC.